Detailed here is one T cell receptor beta chain. What it recognizes is unknown. The library was designed around alpha chains, so this beta chain is a stray read whose abundance carries little weight. These data originate in a study of spatial heterogeneity in lung cancer. General study findings and limits: The study found ubiquitous expanded tumor TCRs in blood more at resection than follow-up.

TCRdb ran MiXCR on the 5' RACE reads and lists one entry per CDR3 protein. The sample shows 6,000 to 8,500 distinct CDR3 sequences, about 8.6% of them seen only once. Trimming removed 1 base at V and 10 bases at J, with 14 bases between. There are 14 residues in the CDR3. Germline V lookup: CDR1 KGHSH, CDR2 LQKENI. Specified time point: sample taken at primary tumor resection. Tumor, nontumor lung or frozen PBMC supplied whole RNA that was sequenced unsorted. The donors comprised about 74 untreated early-stage non-small cell lung cancer patients. The chain carries TRBV18 and TRBJ2-1; no clear D. This receptor was identified in a male donor with early-stage non-small cell lung cancer. The sequences come from PBMCs, collected at surgery. CDR3 DNA sequence: TGTGCCAGCTCACCACAAACGAACCCCAACGAGCAGTTCTTC. Amino acids: CASSPQTNPNEQFF.